A single sample is the source of the 24 T cell receptor beta chains below, sequenced in a study of cytomegalovirus exposure and HLA in healthy donors. Primers included in the PCR were 60 Vbeta and 13 Jbeta primers. Produced via immunoSEQ multiplex PCR; TCRdb's table is partial and in-frame only. This sample has 130,000 or so clones, with around four fifths found just once. The specimen was PBMCs. The receptors come from a man aged 25-45 years in good health and CMV-seronegative.

Only one count was recorded for this clone. CDR3: CASSPTGTAGNTIYF. CDR3 nucleotides: TGTGCCAGTAGTCCAACAGGGACGGCTGGAAACACCATATATTTT. This chain connects TRBV19 to TRBJ1-3; possible D gene TRBD1, 6 bases. V was trimmed by 5 bases and J by 2 bases, leaving 13 bases between them. The CDR3 covers 15 residues. Germline values: CDR1 LNHDA, CDR2 SQIVND (reference sequence).

The V gene is TRBV5-4, the J gene TRBJ1-1, with TRBD1 as a possible D gene (5 bases). The V end was cut by 4 bases, the J end by 3 bases, with 16 bases between. Germline-derived CDR1 and CDR2 are SGHNT and YYREEE (reference sequence). There are 15 residues in the CDR3. The CDR3 DNA reads TGTGCCAGCAGCGGCCCAGGGTTAGCGGACACTGAAGCTTTCTTT. Protein: CASSGPGLADTEAFF. Full variable domain (remainder filled in from reference TRBV5-4 and TRBJ1-1): ETGVTQSPTHLIKTRGQQVTLRCSSQSGHNTVSWYQQALGQGPQFIFQYYREEENGRGNFPPRFSGLQFPNYSSELNVNALELDDSALYLCASSGPGLADTEAFFGQGTRLTVV.

The V call is TRBV5-1, the J call TRBJ2-5, with D possibly TRBD2 on 6 matching bases. Trimming removed 3 bases from V and 4 bases from J, with 13 bases in between. Germline V gene lookup returns CDR1 SGHRS and CDR2 YFSETQ. This CDR3 region has 14 residues. CDR3 sequence: CASSSDGGVETQYF. In nucleotides, the CDR3 is TGCGCCAGCAGCTCGGACGGGGGAGTAGAGACCCAGTACTTC.

The chain links TRBV10-3 to TRBJ2-7; 7 positions agree with TRBD1. Germline trimming cut 5 bases from V and 5 bases from J; bases unmatched to any gene: 15. This CDR3 has 16 residues. Germline lookup yields CDR1 ENHRY and CDR2 SYGVKD. The CDR3, as DNA: TGTGCCATCAGTCAAGTCGGCGAGACAGGGATCCACGAGCAGTACTTC. This encodes CAISQVGETGIHEQYF.

V usage is TRBV2 and J usage is TRBJ2-1, with 7 nucleotides matching TRBD2. CDR1 and CDR2 (germline): SNHLY, FYNNEI. V shed 4 bases and J 9 bases; nucleotides not matched to a gene: 9. This CDR3 is 14 amino acids long. CDR3: CASSGGAGEGEQFF. The CDR3 nucleotides are TGTGCCAGCAGTGGAGGCGCGGGAGAGGGTGAGCAGTTCTTC.

This chain connects TRBV4-1 to TRBJ2-7; tentatively, D is TRBD2 (7 bases). The CDR3 is 14 amino acids. V was trimmed by 0 bases and J by 4 bases, leaving 10 bases between them. CDR1 is MGHRA and CDR2 is YSYEKL in the germline V gene. The CDR3 sequence: CASSQDAGAYEQYF. CDR3 nucleotides: TGCGCCAGCAGCCAAGATGCGGGGGCGTACGAGCAGTACTTC.

DNA of the CDR3: TGCGCCAGCAGCCAAGATGGGGCCTCCACAGATACGCAGTATTTT. Translation: CASSQDGASTDTQYF. V and J are TRBV4-3 and TRBJ2-3; D is perhaps TRBD1 (5 bases). The CDR3 runs 15 residues. Trimming shortened V by 0 bases and J by 2 bases, and 9 bases separated the two germline ends. Germline lookup yields CDR1 LGHNA and CDR2 YSLEER.

This sequence joins TRBV6-1 and TRBJ2-1, with 14 bases fitting TRBD2. The germline V gene encodes CDR1 MNHNS and CDR2 SASEGT. V dropped 3 bases and J dropped 7; count of bases not matched to a gene: 11. The CDR3 loop spans 18 amino acids. The CDR3 spells CASSDETSGRARSNEQFF. As DNA, the CDR3 is TGTGCCAGCAGTGATGAGACTAGCGGGAGGGCCCGTTCGAATGAGCAGTTCTTC.

The chain has TRBV18 and TRBJ1-2; D possibly corresponds to TRBD1 (6 bases). This CDR3 spans 16 amino acids. V shed 3 bases and J shed 4 bases, with 18 bases lying between them. Germline CDR1 and CDR2: KGHSH and LQKENI. CDR3 sequence: CASSPSRDIGGYGYTF. In DNA form, the CDR3 reads TGTGCCAGCTCACCGTCCCGGGACATTGGCGGCTATGGCTACACCTTC.

V is TRBV6-5 and J is TRBJ2-1, with a weak D call TRBD2 (5 bases). Germline V lookup: CDR1 MNHEY, CDR2 SVGAGI. The V and J ends lost 7 bases and 1 base respectively, with 14 bases between them. CDR3 size: 15 residues. This chain's CDR3 is CASIANPGSYNEQFF. CDR3 nucleotides: TGTGCCAGCATTGCCAACCCGGGGTCCTACAATGAGCAGTTCTTC.

This chain uses TRBV6-6 with TRBJ1-2, with 10 bases identical to TRBD1. The CDR3 covers 15 residues. Germline values: CDR1 MNHNY, CDR2 SVGAGI (reference sequence). Germline trimming cut 4 bases from V and 7 bases from J; bases unmatched to any gene: 9. The CDR3 sequence is CASSSHGQGEAGYTF. The CDR3 nucleotides are TGTGCCAGCAGTTCCCACGGACAGGGGGAAGCTGGCTACACCTTC.

The chain joins TRBV7-2 to TRBJ2-7, with a possible D match to TRBD2 (5 bases). The CDR3 has 14 amino acids. Trimming removed 5 bases from V and 0 bases from J, with 11 bases in between. The germline V gene encodes CDR1 SGHTA and CDR2 FQGNSA. CDR3 nucleotide sequence: TGTGCCAGCAGCCCCACTAGGGACTCCTACGAGCAGTACTTC. Its protein is CASSPTRDSYEQYF.

The chain uses TRBV6-1 and TRBJ1-2; TRBD1 might be the D (5 bases). Trimming took off 0 bases at V and 5 bases at J, with 13 bases between the two ends. CDR1 is MNHNS, CDR2 SASEGT, per germline. The CDR3 sequence is 15 residues long. CDR3 nucleotides: TGTGCCAGCAGTGAAGCTCATACAGGTGATTATGGCTACACCTTC. The encoded protein is CASSEAHTGDYGYTF.

This clone turned up a few times. The rearrangement links TRBV6-6 to TRBJ2-2; 13 nucleotides line up with TRBD2. Germline V gene sequence: CDR1 MNHNY, CDR2 SVGAGI (reference sequence). Trimming took 7 bases from V and 5 from J; bases not matched to a gene: 7. The CDR3 is made up of 16 amino acids. The CDR3 nucleotides read TGTGCCAGCACCTCCGGACTAGCGGGGGTAACCGGGGAGCTGTTTTTT. It encodes CASTSGLAGVTGELFF.

V usage is TRBV4-3 and J usage is TRBJ1-4; 8 bases agree with TRBD1. V trimming: 8 bases; J trimming: 2 bases; junction bases outside the gene matches: 10. CDR1 and CDR2 (germline): LGHNA, YSLEER. CDR3 length: 16 residues. The CDR3 spells CASRRGQGSTNEKLFF. CDR3 DNA sequence: TGCGCCAGCCGCCGAGGACAGGGCTCGACTAATGAAAAACTGTTTTTT.

The chain has TRBV2 and TRBJ2-5; TRBD1 aligns across 8 bases. CDR1 and CDR2 (germline): SNHLY, FYNNEI. J gave up 5 bases and V 11 bases, and 7 bases lay outside the gene matches. This CDR3 is 12 amino acids long. CDR3 sequence reads: CAGRQGLETQYF. The CDR3, as DNA: TGTGCCGGACGACAGGGGCTGGAGACCCAGTACTTC. The full variable domain, with the rest looked up from reference TRBV2 and TRBJ2-5, is EPEVTQTPSHQVTQMGQEVILRCVPISNHLYFYWYRQILGQKVEFLVSFYNNEISEKSEIFDDQFSVERPDGSNFTLKIRSTKLEDSAMYFCAGRQGLETQYFGPGTRLLVL.

This clone has a count of ten or more. The chain couples TRBV7-9 to TRBJ2-6; the match to TRBD1 covers 7 bases. The CDR3 has 17 amino acids. The V segment lost 1 base and the J segment 0 bases; nucleotides outside the gene matches: 3. CDR1 and CDR2 (germline): SEHNR, FQNEAQ (reference sequence). The CDR3 nucleotides read TGTGCCAGCAGCTTAGGACAGGGACACTCTGGGGCCAACGTCCTGACTTTC. This encodes CASSLGQGHSGANVLTF.

The chain carries TRBV5-6 and TRBJ1-2; D gene unclear. V was shortened by 0 bases and J by 5 bases, with 8 bases between the two germline ends. There are 13 residues in the CDR3. Germline lookup yields CDR1 SGHDT and CDR2 YYEEEE. CDR3 nucleotide sequence: TGTGCCAGCAGCTTGGACACATCATATGGCTACACCTTC. It encodes CASSLDTSYGYTF. Full variable domain (outside the CDR3, taken from reference TRBV5-6 and TRBJ1-2): DAGVTQSPTHLIKTRGQQVTLRCSPKSGHDTVSWYQQALGQGPQFIFQYYEEEERQRGNFPDRFSGHQFPNYSSELNVNALLLGDSALYLCASSLDTSYGYTFGSGTRLTVV.

The J gene is TRBJ2-7, the V gene TRBV11-2; 8 bases are shared with TRBD2. CDR3 length: 14 amino acids. Germline V lookup: CDR1 SGHAT, CDR2 FQNNGV. V shed 5 bases and J 6 bases; nucleotides not matched to a gene: 9. CDR3 coding DNA: TGTGCCAGCAGCCCGACCGGGGGGGGCACCGAGCAGTACTTC. Translated, it gives CASSPTGGGTEQYF.

The V and J genes are TRBV7-9 and TRBJ2-7; TRBD1 might be the D (6 bases). Looked up from germline, CDR1 is SEHNR and CDR2 is FQNEAQ (reference sequence). CDR3 length: 14 residues. V lost 0 bases to trimming and J lost 6 bases, with 12 bases between them. This chain's CDR3 is CASSLARSGVEQYF. CDR3 DNA sequence: TGTGCCAGCAGCTTAGCCCGGTCAGGGGTCGAGCAGTACTTC.

This chain joins TRBV19 and TRBJ2-4, with 13 bases lining up with TRBD2. This CDR3 is 18 amino acids long. J gave up 0 bases and V 6 bases, and 8 bases lay outside the gene matches. Germline V gene lookup returns CDR1 LNHDA and CDR2 SQIVND (reference sequence). Here the CDR3 reads CASSLGLAGVLAKNIQYF. As DNA, the CDR3 is TGTGCCAGTAGCCTTGGACTAGCGGGGGTGCTAGCCAAAAACATTCAGTACTTC.

The rearrangement links TRBV6-1 to TRBJ2-7; 7 nucleotides align to TRBD2. The length of the CDR3 is 15 residues. The V gene's germline CDR1 is MNHNS and CDR2 SASEGT. The ends lost 6 bases at V and 6 bases at J; junction bases unmatched: 14. DNA of the CDR3: TGTGCCAGCAGCCCCAGCTCTCTGGGGGGGTCCGAGCAGTACTTC. Residues: CASSPSSLGGSEQYF.

The rearrangement links TRBV5-1 to TRBJ1-2; 7 bases are a match to TRBD1. This CDR3 region has 15 residues. Germline trimming cut 1 base from V and 4 bases from J; bases unmatched to any gene: 7. CDR1 and CDR2 (germline): SGHRS, YFSETQ. The CDR3 sequence: CASSLWQGVGYGYTF. CDR3 DNA sequence: TGCGCCAGCAGCTTGTGGCAGGGGGTTGGCTATGGCTACACCTTC.

V gene TRBV7-2 combines with J gene TRBJ1-5; 7 nucleotides agree with TRBD1. Germline lookup yields CDR1 SGHTA and CDR2 FQGNSA. The CDR3 extends over 14 amino acids. V lost 6 bases and J lost 5; bases outside the gene matches: 7. CDR3: CASRNTGADQPQHF. In nucleotides, the CDR3 is TGTGCCAGCAGAAACACAGGGGCGGATCAGCCCCAGCATTTT.